This T cell receptor beta chain was sequenced in a study of blood T cell repertoires in COVID-19. Study overall: Sites across the United States, Italy and Spain contributed samples from acute and convalescent COVID-19. Sources were T cells, B-cell-depleted T cells, or PBMCs; the material itself was cDNA or gDNA.

As originally analysed: Amplification of reference gene primers provided the estimated nucleated cell counts. Libraries were prepared by immunoSEQ multiplex PCR; TCRdb keeps only in-frame clonotypes and omits some of them. That table supplies the V and J calls and clone size; D and trimming were determined from the DNA. This table has 200,000 to 300,000 clones, around four fifths appearing once. Sequencing was carried out using peripheral blood. The receptor's source is a man aged 55 to 70 with acute or convalescent COVID-19.

The CDR3 region has the DNA TGCGCCAGCAAGATCCGGGACAGGGGGCGTCTGAACGAGCAGTACTTC. This sequence encodes CASKIRDRGRLNEQYF. This rearrangement joins TRBV10-1 to TRBJ2-7; 12 bases agree with TRBD1. Trimming at V came to 7 bases and at J to 5 bases, leaving 12 bases not matched to a gene. CDR1 and CDR2 from the germline V gene are WNHNN and SYGVQD (reference sequence). The CDR3 runs to 16 residues.